This TCR beta chain was identified in a study of cytomegalovirus exposure and HLA in healthy donors. The table lists this clone with a few counts. The CDR3 extends over 13 amino acids. The germline CDR1 and CDR2 sequences are SQVTM and ANQGSEA. V lost 6 bases, J lost 8 bases, and 3 bases stayed unmatched. Produced via immunoSEQ multiplex PCR; TCRdb's table is partial and in-frame only. The sample lists under 250,000 clones; approximately 87% were seen once. What was sequenced was PBMCs. The sequence was collected from a man between 18 and 35 years old in good health and CMV-seronegative. The chain employs TRBV29-1 and TRBJ1-6; 11 nucleotides agree with TRBD1. Here the CDR3 DNA reads TGCAGCGTAGGACAGGGGGCGGATTCACCCCTCCACTTT. It codes for CSVGQGADSPLHF.